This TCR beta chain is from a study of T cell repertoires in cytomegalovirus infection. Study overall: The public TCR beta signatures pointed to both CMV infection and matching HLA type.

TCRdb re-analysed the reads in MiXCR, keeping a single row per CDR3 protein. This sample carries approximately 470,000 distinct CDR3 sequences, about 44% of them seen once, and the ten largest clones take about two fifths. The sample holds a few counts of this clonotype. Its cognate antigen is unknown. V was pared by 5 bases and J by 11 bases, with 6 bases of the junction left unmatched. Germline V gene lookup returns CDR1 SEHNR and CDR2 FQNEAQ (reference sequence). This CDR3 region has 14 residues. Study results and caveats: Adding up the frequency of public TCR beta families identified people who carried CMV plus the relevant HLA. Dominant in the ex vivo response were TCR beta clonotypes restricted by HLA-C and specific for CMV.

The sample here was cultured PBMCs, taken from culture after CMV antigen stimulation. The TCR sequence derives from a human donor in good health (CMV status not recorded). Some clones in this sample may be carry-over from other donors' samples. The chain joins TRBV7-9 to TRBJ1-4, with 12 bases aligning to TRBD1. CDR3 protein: CASSPGQGARKLFF. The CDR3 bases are TGTGCCAGCAGCCCGGGACAGGGGGCGCGGAAACTGTTTTTT.